This T cell receptor beta chain is from a study of T cell changes during pregnancy in multiple sclerosis. This CDR3 spans 15 amino acids. Germline CDR1 reads LNHDA; CDR2 reads SQIVND (reference sequence). V gave up 5 bases and J gave up 3 bases; unmatched junction bases: 8. TCRdb's table, derived via immunoSEQ multiplex PCR, lists solely in-frame clones and lacks some. The profile shows about 38,000 clones, approximately 94% of them singletons. The sequence was collected from a female donor with multiple sclerosis, enrolled in a pregnancy study. The rearrangement links TRBV19 to TRBJ2-7, with 9 bases lining up with TRBD2. This specimen was CD4+ T cells from peripheral blood mononuclear cells, taken in the second trimester of pregnancy. The CDR3 DNA reads TGTGCCAGTAGTGGGCTCAGCGGGGGGAGCTACGAGCAGTACTTC. Its protein product is CASSGLSGGSYEQYF.